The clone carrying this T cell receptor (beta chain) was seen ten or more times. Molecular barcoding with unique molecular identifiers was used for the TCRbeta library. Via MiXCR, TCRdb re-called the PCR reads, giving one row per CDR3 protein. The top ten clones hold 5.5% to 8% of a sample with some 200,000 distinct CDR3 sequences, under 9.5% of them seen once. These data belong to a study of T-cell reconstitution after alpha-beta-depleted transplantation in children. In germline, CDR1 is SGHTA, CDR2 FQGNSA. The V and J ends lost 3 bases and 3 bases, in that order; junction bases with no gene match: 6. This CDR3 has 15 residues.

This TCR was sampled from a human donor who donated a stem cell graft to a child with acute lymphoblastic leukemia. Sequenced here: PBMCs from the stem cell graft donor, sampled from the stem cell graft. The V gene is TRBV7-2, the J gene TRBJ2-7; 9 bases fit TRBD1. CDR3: CASSLLQGAVYEQYF. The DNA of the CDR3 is TGTGCCAGCAGCTTGCTACAGGGGGCGGTCTACGAGCAGTACTTC.